Listed below are T cell receptor beta chains from one sample, sequenced in a study of cytomegalovirus exposure and HLA in healthy donors. Libraries were prepared by immunoSEQ multiplex PCR; TCRdb keeps only in-frame clonotypes and omits some of them. The data show about 25,000 clones, with approximately 75% seen just once and 4% to 5.5% held by the top ten. The specimen was PBMCs. All receptors derive from a male donor in good health and CMV-seronegative. Each CDR3 is given with its conserved first and last residue. Fields, in order: V gene, CDR3 protein.

>TRBV18
CASSLTRGREGSNEQFF
>TRBV28
CASSPGTENPYEQYF
>TRBV9
CASSSGGIQETQYF
>TRBV7-2
CASSLGHIYNEQFF
>TRBV19
CASSISQWGELTMNTEAFF
>TRBV10-1
CASSESKPGTGSNQPQHF
>TRBV27
CASSLGTGPYEQYF
>TRBV4-3
CASSQDPNPGRGYTF
>TRBV7-2
CASSRWGVTEAFF
>TRBV7-6
CASSLYSGGADTDTQYF
>TRBV19
CASSMMTASLETQYF
>TRBV30
CAWSTSRTGDEQYF
>TRBV28
CASSFAGGFDNEQFF
>TRBV6-6
CASSYDRTYNSPLHF
>TRBV6-4
CASSTQLGLGRSNEQFF
>TRBV30
CAFGTSGGAGELFF
>TRBV27
CASRLTGGDQPQHF
>TRBV5-1
CASSLGPDDTFEQFF
>TRBV4-3
CASSPTSTDTQYF
>TRBV19
CASNRLGQDGELFF
>TRBV28
CASRPGQGRSPLHF
>TRBV6-4
CASSAGTSGRAGQFF
>TRBV18
CASSPTTGGLGYTF
>TRBV28
CASSYPSPERVGWSGSFHEQYF
>TRBV7-9
CASSLGTLSGANVLTF
>TRBV7-9
CASSLGTPSYGYTF
>TRBV9
CASSEYGTGVEEQYF
>TRBV18
CASSPPGSYYEQYF
>TRBV5-1
CASTIGVGQGRQETQYF
>TRBV7-7
CASSLSIQETQYF
>TRBV10-3
CAIRTGTENEQFF
>TRBV7-6
CASSLGPNYEQYF
>TRBV10-3
CAIGAGGVPYNEQFF
>TRBV29-1
CSVPQGTDTQYF
>TRBV7-3
CASSLTPQGASSGYTF
>TRBV2
CASTAAGIDEQFF